This T cell receptor beta chain stems from a study of T-cell reconstitution after alpha-beta-depleted transplantation in children. This clonotype was seen only a few times. Unique molecular identifiers featured in how the TCRbeta library was prepared. One entry per CDR3 protein results from TCRdb running MiXCR on the PCR reads. The table has about 360,000 distinct CDR3 sequences, more than 10% seen once. The CDR3 sequence is 15 residues long. Trimming took off 5 bases at V and 2 bases at J, with 15 bases between the two ends. The germline V gene has CDR1 SEHNR and CDR2 FQNEAQ (reference sequence). The clonotype originates from a human donor who donated a stem cell graft to a child with Fanconi anemia. This chain joins TRBV7-9 and TRBJ2-5, with D hard to call. Material: PBMCs, obtained from the stem cell graft. For the CDR3, the DNA is TGTGCCAGCAGCCGGAGAAATATGGGACAAGAGACCCAGTACTTC. It specifies CASSRRNMGQETQYF.